This T cell receptor beta chain was obtained from a study of CD8+ T cells in alopecia areata. The sequencing template was cDNA reverse transcribed from extracted RNA. TCRdb's copy holds only in-frame clones and misses some; the assay was immunoSEQ multiplex PCR. The table includes 80,000 to 100,000 clones, 35% to 45% detected once. Germline CDR1 reads LNHDA; CDR2 reads SQIVND (reference sequence). Between the trimmed V and J ends, which lost 10 bases and 3 bases, there was a span of 18 bases. The CDR3 spans 14 residues. This clone was seen a handful of times. Its specificity is not known. Study-level findings and limits: Sequence data from scalp samples additionally include resident alphabeta T cells of normal skin. Compared with normal scalp, lesional scalp had higher clonality and more expanded CD8+ clones.

The receptor comes from a human donor with alopecia areata. Sequencing was performed on CD4+ T cells sorted from blood. This chain joins TRBV19 and TRBJ2-5; D call uncertain. DNA of the CDR3: TGTGCCACCGCAACAACCCGGCCGAAAGAGACCCAGTACTTC. This codes for CATATTRPKETQYF.